The T cell receptor beta chain under discussion was sequenced for a study of vaccination and CD4 T cells after COVID-19 (dated by TCRdb to 2021 to 2024). In the study overall: Every convalescent patient had a positive nasal swab PCR test for SARS-CoV-2, with mild disease in nine or ten patients and severe disease in one. Two doses of either the Pfizer-BioNTech BNT162b2 vaccine (n=8) or the Moderna mRNA-1273 vaccine (n=2) were administered to participants. Post-COVID blood samples from convalescent patients were collected a median of approximately 100 days after diagnosis, with a range of roughly 30 to 170 days. In control cultures, a CEFX viral epitope pool was used as positive control, an HIV-1 Nef peptide pool was used as negative control, or no peptide was added. Overlapping spike peptide pools from SARS-CoV-2 and from the common cold coronaviruses HCoV-NL63, HCoV-OC43 and HCoV-229E were used as culture stimuli. The time from the second vaccine dose to post-vaccine blood sampling had a median of roughly 70 days and ranged from about 12 to 250 days. In the convalescent cohort there were six males and four females, among whom were two Hispanic individuals, seven Caucasians, two Asians and one multiracial person. In 10 COVID-19 convalescent patients and a handful of infection-naive healthy vaccine recipients, researchers compared the spike-specific CD4+ TCR repertoire from before mRNA vaccination with the repertoire from after.

The library was prepared using PCR. DNA from cultured CD4+ T cells underwent TCR sequencing with the Oncomine TCR Beta short-read assay at the Johns Hopkins FTIC core. Genomic DNA was extracted from the cultured CD4+ T cells with the QIAamp micro DNA kit. Oncomine TCR Beta libraries from cultured CD4+ T cells were pooled with unique dual indexes and sequenced on an Illumina iSeq 100. The study's own analysis went as follows. Non-productive sequences were removed, and CDR3s that did not start with C, did not end with F or W, or were shorter than 7 amino acids were discarded. The MANAFEST web application identified antigen-specific clonotypes by comparing peptide-stimulated wells against reference wells and other culture wells. For a clone to be called positive, the clone needed an FDR below 0.05, an odds ratio above 5, and a productive frequency above 0.1% in at least two of three replicate wells. Clonotypes that were significantly expanded in both SARS-CoV-2 spike wells and at least one common cold coronavirus spike condition were defined as cross-reactive. Levenshtein distances (stringdist) and unrooted phylogenetic trees (ape) in R version 3.6.1 were used to assess CDR3 homology. Starting from the raw public reads, TCRdb applied fastp trimming at Q25, assembled clones with MiXCR and retained in-frame beta chains. Rows are combined by CDR3 protein, so each entry shows the most common genes and DNA. For this entry, the V and J calls and clone size follow TCRdb and not the study's own pipeline. This sample lists some 11,000 distinct CDR3 sequences; under 50% were detected once. Of the sample, approximately 30% is held by the ten largest clones.

Points the paper makes about the study in general: An increase in the median number of SARS-CoV-2-reactive clonotypes from roughly 20 after infection to some 40 after vaccination was observed, but the change was not found to be significant. Nearly all vaccine-specific clones in convalescent patients (304 of 307) were mono-reactive for SARS-CoV-2 spike rather than cross-reactive with common cold coronaviruses. Among the post-vaccine SARS-CoV-2-reactive clones in convalescent patients, a median about 89% showed up only after vaccination, which suggests vaccine-specific priming. The number of convalescent patients in the study was relatively small, and the study did not examine early timepoints following natural infection.

This specimen's treatment or condition label, interpreted: approximately 9-day PBMC culture with coronavirus spike peptide pools or control peptides (ViraFEST assay). The ViraFEST assay was used in the study, in which antigen-specific T cells were expanded with peptide pools and expanded clonotypes were subsequently identified by TCR sequencing. The convalescent patients' positive SARS-CoV-2 PCR tests were from March to December 2020, which was before the Alpha, Beta and Delta variants emerged in the United States. Each well held about 1.8 million PBMCs cultured with 9 to 10 ug/ml peptide pools in IMDM containing 5% human AB serum and 9 to 10 IU/ml IL-2. On days 3 and 7, half of the culture medium was replaced with fresh IL-2-containing medium. Once the cells had been in culture for around nine days, the EasySep CD4+ T cell isolation kit was used to isolate CD4+ T cells by negative selection. Ficoll-Paque Plus gradient centrifugation was used to isolate PBMCs from whole blood, and the isolated PBMCs were then either used fresh or cryopreserved at -140C. In general, triplicate wells were set up for every culture condition.

As regards this clonotype: No antigen is known for it. One base away there is no much larger clone; base qualities are not given.

This clonotype was obtained from a human donor who had recovered from COVID-19. The sample consisted of CD4+ T cells from blood, cultured in vitro.

DNA sequence: TGTGCCAGCAGGGCCTCGGGGGGTGTTGAGACCCAGTACTTC. The resulting protein is CASRASGGVETQYF. The V gene is TRBV6-2 or TRBV6-3 and the J gene is TRBJ2-5, with 7 bases matching TRBD2. Per the germline V gene, MNHEY is the CDR1 and SVGEGT is the CDR2. The V end gives up 6 bases and the J end 5 bases, leaving 9 bases in the junction not matched to a gene. From the cysteine through the phenylalanine, the CDR3 covers 14 amino acids. The CDR3 DNA has 42 bases and is translated from base 1.